This T cell receptor (beta chain) derives from a study of blood T cells in healthy people across ages. In germline, CDR1 is ENHRY, CDR2 SYGVKD. The CDR3 length is 14 residues. A second 7 to 11 cycle PCR used barcoded and J-beta primers. TCRdb used MiXCR to reprocess the 5' RACE reads, holding one entry per CDR3 protein. The table has 630,000 or so distinct CDR3 sequences, approximately 31% seen once. This clonotype was observed a handful of times. Sequence at one end of the junction differs from germline and may be a read error. Source material: blood. The TCR was taken from an elderly woman in good health. The V gene is TRBV10-3, the J gene TRBJ1-5, with D maybe TRBD1 (5 bases). CDR3 sequence: CAIRESGYNQPQHF. CDR3 in DNA: TGTGCCATCAGGGAGTCAGGGTACAATCAGCCCCAGCATTTT.